The 14 T cell receptor beta chains below all came from one sample that was sequenced in a study of sequential checkpoint blockade in melanoma. The treatment here: randomized to nivolumab then ipilimumab (arm A) or the reverse (arm B). The repertoire was sequenced with immunoSEQ multiplex PCR; TCRdb's copy has only in-frame clones and lacks some. Of more than 9,500 clones in the sample, 70% to 75% were seen once. The material was CD8+ T cells sorted from blood (inferred from file names), obtained from a patient given nivolumab and ipilimumab in sequence. These receptors were collected from a human donor with melanoma.

This clone was picked up one time. This rearrangement joins TRBV11-3 to TRBJ2-7; D uncertain. The CDR3 length is 12 residues. The V end was cut by 3 bases, the J end by 4 bases, with 7 bases between. Germline V CDR1 and CDR2: SGHNT, YENEEA. DNA for the CDR3: TGTGCCAGCAGCTTTGGCGGTTACGAGCAGTACTTC. It specifies CASSFGGYEQYF. The full variable domain, completed using reference TRBV11-3 and TRBJ2-7, is EAGVVQSPRYKIIEKKQPVAFWCNPISGHNTLYWYLQNLGQGPELLIRYENEEAVDDSQLPKDRFSAERLKGVDSTLKIQPAELGDSAVYLCASSFGGYEQYFGPGTRLTVT.

The V gene is TRBV28, the J gene TRBJ2-7; TRBD2 aligns across 8 bases. V lost 2 bases to trimming and J lost 3 bases; unmatched junction nucleotides: 3. The CDR3 spans 14 residues. Germline CDR1 is MDHEN and CDR2 is SYDVKM. The CDR3 region has the DNA TGTGCCAGCAGTTTAGGAGCGGGAGTCTACGAGCAGTACTTC. Translated: CASSLGAGVYEQYF.

The chain uses TRBV9 and TRBJ1-4; a possible D gene is TRBD1 (5 bases). The CDR3 sequence is 15 residues long. Germline lookup yields CDR1 SGDLS and CDR2 YYNGEE. Trimming took off 0 bases at V and 8 bases at J, with 14 bases between the two ends. CDR3 in DNA: TGTGCCAGCAGCGTAGCCGACAGTCTCTACGAAAAACTGTTTTTT. The encoded protein is CASSVADSLYEKLFF.

In DNA form, the CDR3 reads TGTGCCAGCAGTTACGGGACAACCTCCACAGATACGCAGTATTTT. Translation: CASSYGTTSTDTQYF. The chain has TRBV5-8 and TRBJ2-3; D is perhaps TRBD1 (6 bases). Trimming removed 5 bases at V and 2 bases at J, with 15 bases between. This CDR3 has 15 residues. Germline CDR1 and CDR2: SGHTS and YDEGEE.

This clone rates as medium-sized. This chain links TRBV5-8 with TRBJ2-5; 10 bases are shared with TRBD1. There are 15 residues in the CDR3. CDR1 and CDR2 (germline): SGHTS, YDEGEE. With V trimmed by 0 bases and J by 4 bases, 3 bases remained unmatched. The CDR3 here is CASSLGQGAGETQYF. The CDR3 DNA is TGTGCCAGCAGCTTGGGACAGGGGGCGGGAGAGACCCAGTACTTC.

V is TRBV9 and J is TRBJ1-4; 7 nucleotides align to TRBD1. Per germline, CDR1 SGDLS and CDR2 YYNGEE. Losses at the gene ends were 2 bases for V and 8 bases for J; bases not matched to a gene: 15. The CDR3 spans 17 residues. The CDR3 loop is CASSVTGNRGAGEKLFF. The CDR3 nucleotides read TGTGCCAGCAGCGTTACTGGAAACAGGGGCGCGGGGGAAAAACTGTTTTTT.

In this sample, this clone is medium-sized. The chain combines TRBV13 with TRBJ2-7, with a weak D call TRBD1 (6 bases). The CDR3 totals 14 residues. Trimming took off 4 bases at V and 3 bases at J, with 13 bases between the two ends. CDR1 and CDR2 from the germline V gene are PRHDT and FYEKMQ (reference sequence). CDR3 DNA: TGTGCCAGCAGCTCCAATAGGGGGTACTACGAGCAGTACTTC. It is translated as CASSSNRGYYEQYF.

The CDR3 region is CASSESGQFNQPQHF. The CDR3 region has the DNA TGCGCCAGCAGTGAGTCTGGCCAGTTTAATCAGCCCCAGCATTTT. This chain connects TRBV10-2 to TRBJ1-5; D not resolved. This CDR3 is built from 15 residues. V was shortened by 0 bases and J by 4 bases, with 10 bases between the two germline ends. Germline V gives CDR1 WSHSY, CDR2 SAAADI.

The rearrangement joins TRBV9 to TRBJ2-1; D not resolved. This CDR3 has 15 residues. Trimming removed 2 bases from V and 0 bases from J, with 9 bases in between. Germline V gene lookup returns CDR1 SGDLS and CDR2 YYNGEE. CDR3: CASSVAASSYNEQFF. The CDR3 DNA reads TGTGCCAGCAGCGTGGCGGCAAGCTCCTACAATGAGCAGTTCTTC.

This sequence joins TRBV27 and TRBJ2-5; the match to TRBD2 covers 7 bases. V was pared by 2 bases and J by 5 bases, with 5 bases of the junction left unmatched. The CDR3 totals 14 residues. Germline V lookup: CDR1 MNHEY, CDR2 SMNVEV (reference sequence). The chain's CDR3 is CASSLGGVWETQYF. CDR3 nucleotide sequence: TGTGCCAGCAGTTTAGGGGGGGTTTGGGAGACCCAGTACTTC.

J is TRBJ2-7 and V is TRBV29-1, with 10 positions matching TRBD2. Germline V gives CDR1 SQVTM, CDR2 ANQGSEA. With 2 bases clipped from V and 3 bases from J, the junction kept 4 bases outside the gene matches. The CDR3 sequence is 14 residues long. The CDR3 region has the DNA TGCAGCGTTGAAAGGGCTAGCGGGGGCTACGAGCAGTACTTC. It codes for CSVERASGGYEQYF.

The V call is TRBV28, the J call TRBJ2-1; the D gene is possibly TRBD1 (5 bases). Per the germline V gene, CDR1 is MDHEN and CDR2 is SYDVKM. V lost 6 bases, J lost 5 bases, and 14 bases lay in between. The CDR3 consists of 14 residues. The CDR3 is CASRMTVSDNEQFF. CDR3 coding DNA: TGTGCCAGCAGGATGACAGTGAGCGACAATGAGCAGTTCTTC.

The chain joins TRBV7-6 to TRBJ1-1; D unresolved. The CDR3 runs to 13 residues. CDR1 is SGHVS, CDR2 FNYEAQ, per germline. With 2 bases removed from V and 4 bases from J, the gap between germline ends came to 8 bases. CDR3 protein: CASSLWAGTEAFF. CDR3 DNA: TGTGCCAGCAGCTTATGGGCTGGCACTGAAGCTTTCTTT.

This clone appeared once. CDR3 coding DNA: TGTGCCAGCAGCTTGGGTAGCGGGGGAAGCTACGAGCAGTACTTC. Its translation is CASSLGSGGSYEQYF. V is TRBV5-6 and J is TRBJ2-7, with 9 bases fitting TRBD2. Trimming took 0 bases from V and 3 from J; bases not matched to a gene: 4. The germline gives CDR1 SGHDT, CDR2 YYEEEE. This CDR3 comprises 15 residues.